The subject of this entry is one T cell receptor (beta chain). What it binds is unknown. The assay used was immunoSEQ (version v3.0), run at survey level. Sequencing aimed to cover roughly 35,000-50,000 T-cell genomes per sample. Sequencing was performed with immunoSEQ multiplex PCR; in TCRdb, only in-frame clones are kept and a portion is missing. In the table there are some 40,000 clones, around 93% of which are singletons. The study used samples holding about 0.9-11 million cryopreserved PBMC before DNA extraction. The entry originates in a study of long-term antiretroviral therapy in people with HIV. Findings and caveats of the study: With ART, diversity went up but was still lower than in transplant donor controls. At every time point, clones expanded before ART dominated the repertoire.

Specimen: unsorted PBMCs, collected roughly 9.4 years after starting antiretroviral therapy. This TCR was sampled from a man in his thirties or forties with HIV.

The DNA of the CDR3 is TGCAGCGTTGGGGTTGCGGGGGGTCAGACCCAGTACTTC. Translated: CSVGVAGGQTQYF. This chain uses TRBV29-1 with TRBJ2-5, with 8 bases fitting TRBD2. The CDR3 runs 13 residues. From germline, CDR1 is SQVTM and CDR2 ANQGSEA. V lost 4 bases to trimming and J lost 6 bases; unmatched junction nucleotides: 7.